This T cell receptor (beta chain) was identified during a study of shared clonotypes between healthy human individuals. Study-level background: Every donor yielded three CD4 naive, three CD4 memory, two CD8 naive and one CD8 memory plate. Regarding the study as a whole: Compared with memory subsets, naive subsets generally had larger estimated richness. Sequencing depth was a factor that was expected to affect clonotype sharing among donors.

Assay: immunoSEQ multiplex PCR; the TCRdb copy retains only in-frame clones and omits some. Here the sample spans 2 million to 2.5 million clones, more than 90% being singletons. V was pared by 10 bases and J by 8 bases, with 26 bases between. CDR1 is SGHNT, CDR2 YENEEA, per germline. The CDR3 totals 16 residues. A CD45RA+ naive subset and a CD45RA-negative memory subset were split from CD4+ cells. With regard to this clone: Its antigen is still unknown.

The chain is built from TRBV11-3 and TRBJ1-4, with D perhaps matching TRBD1 (5 bases). Material for sequencing was naive CD4+ T cells sorted from blood. The sample's subset: CD45RA+ positively selected. This TCR derives from a man between 18 and 29 years old in good health. The CDR3 sequence: CATRTGPGSYWEKLFF. The CDR3 DNA is TGTGCCACCCGAACGGGACCAGGGTCTTATTGGGAAAAACTGTTTTTT.